These 2 T cell receptor beta chains were sequenced from one sample in a study of yellow fever vaccine responses in identical twins. MiXCR, run by TCRdb on the RT-PCR reads, gives a single entry per CDR3 protein. The data contain about 18,000 distinct CDR3 sequences, about 56% of them singletons. Here the sequenced sample was T cells from blood (PBMCs), unsorted or a sorted subset (not recorded which), taken before or after yellow fever vaccination (not recorded which). The receptors here all came from a woman in her late teens or twenties who received the yellow fever vaccine.

This clonotype was observed a few times. This chain joins TRBV11-3 and TRBJ2-1; maybe TRBD2 (6 bases). The V end was cut by 5 bases, the J end by 7 bases, with 24 bases between. CDR1 is SGHNT, CDR2 YENEEA, per germline. The CDR3 is 17 residues long. In nucleotides, the CDR3 is TGTGCCAGCAGCACAATAGCCGGGACTGGGGCCCATAATGAGCAGTTCTTC. It is translated as CASSTIAGTGAHNEQFF.

This chain connects TRBV7-9 to TRBJ1-3; D ambiguous. In germline, CDR1 is SEHNR, CDR2 FQNEAQ (reference sequence). V lost 0 bases and J lost 4, with 10 bases in between. The CDR3 has 15 amino acids. Here the CDR3 DNA reads TGTGCCAGCAGCTTAGCGACCGTTATGGGAAACACCATATATTTT. This codes for CASSLATVMGNTIYF. Using reference TRBV7-9 and TRBJ1-3 for the parts outside the CDR3, the full variable domain is DTGVSQNPRHKITKRGQNVTFRCDPISEHNRLYWYRQTLGQGPEFLTYFQNEAQLEKSRLLSDRFSAERPKGSFSTLEIQRTEQGDSAMYLCASSLATVMGNTIYFGEGSWLTVV.